This entry describes one TCR beta chain. This same CDR3 is encoded by further DNA sequences in the sample. With V trimmed by 4 bases and J by 6 bases, 5 bases remained unmatched. The V gene's germline CDR1 is SGHRS and CDR2 YFSETQ. This CDR3 spans 13 amino acids. This entry belongs to a study of blood T cell repertoires in COVID-19. For the study at large: Material from acute and convalescent COVID-19 was sourced from the United States, Italy and Spain. T cells, B-cell-depleted T cells, or PBMCs provided the cDNA or gDNA that served as material.

In the original analysis: Nucleated cell number was recorded as an estimate derived from reference gene primer amplification. Produced via immunoSEQ multiplex PCR; TCRdb's table is partial and in-frame only. Clone size and the V and J calls come from that table; the DNA yielded D and trimming. This table has 200,000 to 250,000 clones, approximately 84% appearing once. The V call is TRBV5-1, the J call TRBJ2-3, with 7 nucleotides matching TRBD1. This TCR derives from a man aged 35-49 years with acute or convalescent COVID-19. The sequenced sample consisted of peripheral blood. In DNA form, the CDR3 reads TGCGCCAGCAGCCTACAGGGGACGGATACGCAGTATTTT. Encoded protein: CASSLQGTDTQYF.